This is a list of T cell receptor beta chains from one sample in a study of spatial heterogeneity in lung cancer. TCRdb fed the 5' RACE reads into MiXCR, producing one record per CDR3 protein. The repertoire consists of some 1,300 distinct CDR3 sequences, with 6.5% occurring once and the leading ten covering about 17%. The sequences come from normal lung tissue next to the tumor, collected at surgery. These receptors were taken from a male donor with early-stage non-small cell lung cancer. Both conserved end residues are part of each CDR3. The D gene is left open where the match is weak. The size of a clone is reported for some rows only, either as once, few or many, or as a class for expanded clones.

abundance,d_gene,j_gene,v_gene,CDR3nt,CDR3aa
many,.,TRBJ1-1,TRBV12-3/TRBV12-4,TGTGCCAGCAGTTTCCAGGGCGGAAGCACTGAAGCTTTCTTT,CASSFQGGSTEAFF
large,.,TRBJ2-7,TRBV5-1,TGCGCCAGCAGCTTGGCCGCGGACGGCTCCTACGAGCAGTACTTC,CASSLAADGSYEQYF
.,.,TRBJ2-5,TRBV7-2,TGTGCCAGCAGCTTCTTGCAACAAGAGACCCAGTACTTC,CASSFLQQETQYF
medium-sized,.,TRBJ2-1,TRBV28,TGTGCCAGCATTGCGACGGAGGGAGCCTACAATGAGCAGTTCTTC,CASIATEGAYNEQFF
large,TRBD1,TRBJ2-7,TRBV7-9,TGTGCCAGCAGGTTGGGACAGTCTGGCGAGCAGTACTTC,CASRLGQSGEQYF
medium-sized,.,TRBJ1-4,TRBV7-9,TGTGCCAGCAGCTTAGGCACCCAGGGATCGGGTGAAAAACTGTTTTTT,CASSLGTQGSGEKLFF
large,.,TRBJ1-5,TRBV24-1,TGTGCCACCAGTGATTTGACAGACGGCCAGCCCCAGCATTTT,CATSDLTDGQPQHF
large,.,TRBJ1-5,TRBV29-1,TGCAGCGTTGCCACAGGTATAAATCAGCCCCAGCATTTT,CSVATGINQPQHF
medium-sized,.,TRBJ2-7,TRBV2,TGTGCCAGCAGGCGGGGCGGTAGCTCCTACGAGCAGTACTTC,CASRRGGSSYEQYF
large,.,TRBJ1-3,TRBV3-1,TGTGCCAGCAGCCAAGGGGGAGGGCGCTCTGGAAACACCATATATTTT,CASSQGGGRSGNTIYF
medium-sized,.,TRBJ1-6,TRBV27,TGTGCCAGCAGTTCCCGTGGACTTTCACCCCTCCACTTT,CASSSRGLSPLHF
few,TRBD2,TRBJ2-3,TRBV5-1,TGCGCCAGCAGCTTAAAAGCGGGGCGAGGAGATACGCAGTATTTT,CASSLKAGRGDTQYF
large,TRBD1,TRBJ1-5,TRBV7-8,TGTGCCAGCAGCTTAGTCGGGACAGGCAATCAGCCCCAGCATTTT,CASSLVGTGNQPQHF
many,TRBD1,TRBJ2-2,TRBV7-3,TGTGCCAGCAGCCGGGACAGGGGGACCGGGGAGCTGTTTTTT,CASSRDRGTGELFF
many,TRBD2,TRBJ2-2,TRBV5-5,TGTGCCAGCAGCTCGGGGGGGCTTACCGGCGAGCTGTTTTTT,CASSSGGLTGELFF
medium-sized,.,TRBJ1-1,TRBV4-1,TGCGCCAGCAGCCAACCTCTTATTAACACTGAAGCTTTCTTT,CASSQPLINTEAFF
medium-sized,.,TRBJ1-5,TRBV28,TGTGCCAGTAAGGCTAAAGGCAATCAGCCCCAGCATTTT,CASKAKGNQPQHF
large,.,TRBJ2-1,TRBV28,TGTGCCAGCAGTAAGGGCTACAATGAGCAGTTCTTC,CASSKGYNEQFF
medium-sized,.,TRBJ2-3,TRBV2,TGTGCCAGCAGGCCGGACGGCCCGAGGGTAGATACGCAGTATTTT,CASRPDGPRVDTQYF
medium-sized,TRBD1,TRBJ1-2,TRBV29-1,TGCAGCGTGGCCACAGGGGTCTATGGCTACACCTTC,CSVATGVYGYTF
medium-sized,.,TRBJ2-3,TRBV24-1,TGTGCCACCGGGGACGGGGGCACAGATACGCAGTATTTT,CATGDGGTDTQYF